This entry features one T cell receptor beta chain sequence. The CDR3 spans 17 residues. Trimming shortened V by 6 bases and J by 1 base, and 18 bases separated the two germline ends. CDR1 is MNHEY, CDR2 SMNVEV, per germline (reference sequence). The record originates from a study of CD4 and CD8 cells across lung adenocarcinoma regions. TCRdb re-called the PCR reads through MiXCR, storing one row per CDR3 protein. The sample has thousands of distinct CDR3 sequences; around 53% are singletons. Localized lung adenocarcinoma, a non-small cell lung cancer, affected the donors. The sample consisted of CD8+ T cells from the center of a lung tumor. The sequence was collected from a male donor with lung adenocarcinoma. The CD4 and CD8 labels of this study may be unreliable. The chain has TRBV27 and TRBJ2-2; D tentatively fits TRBD1 or TRBD2 (5 bases each). CDR3 DNA: TGTGCCAGCAGCCGCCGGGTTTTGGGGGTGAACACCGGGGAGCTGTTTTTT. Its translation is CASSRRVLGVNTGELFF.